This TCR beta chain emerged from a study of lymphopenia after photon versus proton radiotherapy. Overall study results and limits: Photon-treated patients lost naive T cells and TCR diversity; proton-treated stayed stable. In patients who died, overall survival fell as post-nadir TCR diversity dropped more.

With regard to this clone: Its antigen is currently unknown.

V dropped 7 bases and J dropped 4; count of bases not matched to a gene: 6. This CDR3 is built from 13 residues. Germline loops: CDR1 SGHTA, CDR2 FQGNSA. Profiling relied on immunoSEQ multiplex PCR, and the TCRdb table lists in-frame clones only, not all of them. Here the sample spans approximately 71,000 clones, roughly 88% being singletons. V and J are TRBV7-2 and TRBJ2-5; 7 nucleotides agree with TRBD1. The starting material was peripheral blood, obtained from a patient treated with photon-based radiotherapy. The source of this sequence is a woman in her sixties or seventies with pancreatic cancer. The CDR3 loop reads CASTPGTVETQYF. The DNA of the CDR3 is TGTGCCAGCACCCCAGGGACAGTAGAGACCCAGTACTTC.